This TCR beta chain was captured in a study of blood T cell repertoires in COVID-19. Study in general: Researchers got acute and convalescent COVID-19 samples from the United States, Italy and Spain. T cells, B-cell-depleted T cells, or PBMCs supplied cDNA or gDNA.

The V gene end was trimmed by 0 bases and the J gene end by 0 bases; junction bases not matched to a gene: 16. Per the germline V gene, CDR1 is LGHNA and CDR2 is YSLEER. The CDR3 contains 20 residues. Per the original methods: Amplification with reference gene primers provided the estimates of nucleated cell counts. Some clones are missing from TCRdb's copy, which holds only in-frame ones; the method was immunoSEQ multiplex PCR. V, J and clone size were drawn from that table, and D and trimming were deduced from the DNA. The sample gives over 150,000 clones, over 80% of which show up once; 3.5% to 4% is in the top ten.

J is TRBJ2-7 and V is TRBV4-3, with 8 bases that match TRBD2. Sequences were obtained from peripheral blood. This clonotype was sampled from a woman aged 55-69 years who had recovered from COVID-19. The CDR3 DNA reads TGCGCCAGCAGCCAAGATCCCCGTGGGGCGGGGGGAAGGAGCTCCTACGAGCAGTACTTC. Its translation: CASSQDPRGAGGRSSYEQYF.